This T cell receptor (beta chain) was recorded in a study of blood T cell repertoires in COVID-19. Sequencing was performed with immunoSEQ multiplex PCR; in TCRdb, only in-frame clones are kept and a portion is missing. The sample lists roughly 150,000 clones; over 70% were seen once. V was pared by 0 bases and J by 3 bases, with 9 bases between. The CDR3 extends over 14 amino acids. Per the germline V gene, CDR1 is SGHRS and CDR2 is YFSETQ. Sequencing was performed on peripheral blood. This sequence joins TRBV5-1 and TRBJ1-2; D might be TRBD1 (5 bases). This TCR derives from a man aged 50 or older with active or convalescent COVID-19. The CDR3 coding sequence is TGCGCCAGCAGCTTGGAGGACACGGACTATGGCTACACCTTC. It translates to CASSLEDTDYGYTF.